Listed here are 31 T cell receptor beta chains from one sample, sequenced in a study of T cell responses to AZD1222 COVID-19 vaccine. Assay: immunoSEQ multiplex PCR; the TCRdb copy retains only in-frame clones and omits some. Found here are under 150,000 clones, over 75% of them singletons; the top ten hold around 7.5%. Sequencing was performed on peripheral blood, taken on day 0 of AZD1222 vaccination. These receptors originate from an adult in good health.

The rearrangement uses TRBV28 and TRBJ1-2; 7 bases fit TRBD1. V lost 0 bases, J lost 4 bases, and 11 bases stayed unmatched. CDR3 length: 17 amino acids. Germline values: CDR1 MDHEN, CDR2 SYDVKM. CDR3 region: CASSLWGGTETLYGYTF. CDR3 coding DNA: TGTGCCAGCAGTTTATGGGGGGGGACAGAAACCCTCTATGGCTACACCTTC.

This sequence joins TRBV5-1 and TRBJ1-2; D is perhaps TRBD1 (5 bases). Germline CDR1 is SGHRS and CDR2 is YFSETQ. This CDR3 region has 14 residues. V lost 1 base and J lost 2, with 9 bases in between. CDR3 bases: TGCGCCAGCAGCTTGACGGGGCCCAACTATGGCTACACCTTC. Residues: CASSLTGPNYGYTF.

At least ten counts were recorded for this clone. The chain is built from TRBV11-2 and TRBJ1-2; TRBD1 matches 7 bases. The J segment lost 6 bases and the V segment lost 1 base, leaving 2 bases of the junction unmatched. The CDR3 consists of 13 residues. Germline V gene lookup returns CDR1 SGHAT and CDR2 FQNNGV. CDR3: CASSLGTGDGYTF. The CDR3 DNA follows: TGTGCCAGCAGCTTAGGTACAGGGGATGGCTACACCTTC.

The sample holds a few counts of this clone. J is TRBJ2-1 and V is TRBV12-3 or TRBV12-4, with D possibly being TRBD1 or TRBD2 (5 bases each). Trimming pared 3 bases from V and 8 bases from J, leaving 8 bases between. CDR3 length: 12 amino acids. DNA for the CDR3: TGTGCCAGCAGTTTTATGGGGGATGAGCAGTTCTTC. This gives the protein CASSFMGDEQFF.

This chain uses TRBV7-3 with TRBJ2-7; D possibly uses TRBD1 or TRBD2 (6 bases each). Trimming left V 9 bases short and J 4 bases short, with 25 bases between. Germline CDR1 reads SGHTA; CDR2 reads FQGTGA. The CDR3 is made up of 16 amino acids. CDR3 DNA sequence: TGTGCCAGACCCTACCTTGGGGGGCCTCGGATGTACGAGCAGTACTTC. Amino acid sequence: CARPYLGGPRMYEQYF.

The chain joins TRBV29-1 to TRBJ2-1; D is possibly TRBD1 (5 bases). V lost 4 bases and J 4 bases, leaving 11 bases between the germline ends. Germline-derived CDR1 and CDR2 are SQVTM and ANQGSEA. The CDR3 sequence is 13 residues long. This CDR3 is CSVVPSGYNEQFF. CDR3 in DNA: TGCAGCGTTGTCCCGTCAGGGTACAATGAGCAGTTCTTC.

The rearrangement uses TRBV2 and TRBJ1-2; D uncertain. The CDR3 covers 16 residues. The ends were cut back, 3 bases at V and 8 bases at J, with 22 bases in the middle. Germline CDR1 and CDR2: SNHLY and FYNNEI. DNA for the CDR3: TGTGCCAGCAGTGATGTTGCCGTGGGTTCTGAGTGGGGCTACACCTTC. It encodes CASSDVAVGSEWGYTF.

In this sample, this clone turned up a few times. This chain uses TRBV6-5 with TRBJ2-2; D remains ambiguous. CDR3 length equals 12 residues. Germline V CDR1 and CDR2: MNHEY, SVGAGI. V was cut by 5 bases and J by 5 bases, with 6 bases left in between. The CDR3 reads CASSRSTGELFF. The CDR3 DNA reads TGTGCCAGCAGTAGGAGTACCGGGGAGCTGTTTTTT.

This clone occurred once. The rearrangement joins TRBV20-1 to TRBJ1-5; no firm D call. Germline V lookup: CDR1 DFQATT, CDR2 SNEGSKA (reference sequence). CDR3 size: 12 residues. V was clipped by 3 bases and J by 4 bases, with 7 bases between them. The CDR3 spells CSASRANQPQHF. In nucleotides, the CDR3 is TGCAGTGCTAGTCGCGCTAATCAGCCCCAGCATTTT.

This clone was detected only once. The chain joins TRBV13 to TRBJ2-3; the match to TRBD2 covers 13 bases. This CDR3 contains 16 residues. The V and J ends lost 1 base and 5 bases, in that order; junction bases with no gene match: 3. CDR1 is PRHDT, CDR2 FYEKMQ, per germline (reference sequence). The CDR3 DNA is TGTGCCAGCAGCTTAGAACTAGCGGGAGGGGAAGATACGCAGTATTTT. Amino acid sequence: CASSLELAGGEDTQYF. The complete variable domain, with remaining parts taken from reference TRBV13 and TRBJ2-3, reads AAGVIQSPRHLIKEKRETATLKCYPIPRHDTVYWYQQGPGQDPQFLISFYEKMQSDKGSIPDRFSAQQFSDYHSELNMSSLELGDSALYFCASSLELAGGEDTQYFGPGTRLTVL.

The rearrangement uses TRBV5-4 and TRBJ2-7; D is possibly TRBD2 (8 bases). The CDR3 runs to 18 residues. CDR1 is SGHNT, CDR2 YYREEE, per germline (reference sequence). V lost 4 bases, J lost 3 bases, and 26 bases lay in between. The DNA of the CDR3 is TGTGCCAGCAGCGCCAGGGGGTTCTCGAGCGGGAGAATCTACGAGCAGTACTTC. It codes for CASSARGFSSGRIYEQYF.

The chain recombines TRBV10-3 with TRBJ1-1, with 9 bases that match TRBD1. Per the germline V gene, CDR1 is ENHRY and CDR2 is SYGVKD. The trim removed 9 bases at V and 7 bases at J, leaving 12 bases unmatched. The CDR3 is 14 amino acids. As DNA, the CDR3 is TGTGCCATTGTCCCGGGACAGGGCGTCGGTGAAGCTTTCTTT. Translation gives CAIVPGQGVGEAFF.

The rearrangement joins TRBV9 to TRBJ1-1; D remains unclear. Trimming cost V 1 base and J 0 bases, with 4 bases left between them. The CDR3 runs to 13 residues. Germline values: CDR1 SGDLS, CDR2 YYNGEE. In DNA, the CDR3 is TGTGCCAGCAGCGTACTGGTGAACACTGAAGCTTTCTTT. Its translation is CASSVLVNTEAFF.

The table lists this clone with a count of one. The chain joins TRBV19 to TRBJ1-5; D is unclear. Germline assignment: CDR1 LNHDA and CDR2 SQIVND (reference sequence). The V gene lost 6 bases and the J gene lost 4 bases, with 13 bases spanning the gap. The CDR3 extends over 14 amino acids. The CDR3 region is CASSYGLFNQPQHF. CDR3 DNA: TGTGCCAGTAGCTATGGACTGTTTAATCAGCCCCAGCATTTT.

V and J are TRBV5-4 and TRBJ2-2; D possibly corresponds to TRBD1 (6 bases). CDR1 is SGHNT, CDR2 YYREEE, per germline (reference sequence). The CDR3 spans 14 residues. V lost 3 bases and J lost 4, with 10 bases in between. In nucleotides, the CDR3 is TGTGCCAGCAGCTCCGAGGGGGTCACCGGGGAGCTGTTTTTT. Its translation is CASSSEGVTGELFF. The variable domain in full, with the rest retrieved from reference TRBV5-4 and TRBJ2-2, is ETGVTQSPTHLIKTRGQQVTLRCSSQSGHNTVSWYQQALGQGPQFIFQYYREEENGRGNFPPRFSGLQFPNYSSELNVNALELDDSALYLCASSSEGVTGELFFGEGSRLTVL.

The genes are TRBV15 and TRBJ1-5; D perhaps matches TRBD1 (5 bases). The V end was cut by 0 bases, the J end by 7 bases, with 16 bases between. CDR1 is LNHNV, CDR2 YYDKDF, per germline (reference sequence). This CDR3 spans 16 amino acids. The DNA of the CDR3 is TGTGCCACCAGCAGAGATCGGGCAGGGAGGAAGCAGCCCCAGCATTTT. Translation gives CATSRDRAGRKQPQHF.

This clone has just one count. The chain combines TRBV20-1 with TRBJ1-2, with no clear D. Trimming took 6 bases from V and 5 from J, leaving 10 bases between them. The CDR3 is made up of 11 amino acids. Germline loops: CDR1 DFQATT, CDR2 SNEGSKA (reference sequence). The CDR3 spells CSAATVYGYTF. In DNA form, the CDR3 reads TGCAGTGCCGCCACTGTTTATGGCTACACCTTC.

This chain uses TRBV5-4 with TRBJ1-2, with D perhaps TRBD1 (5 bases). CDR3 size: 14 residues. Germline V gives CDR1 SGHNT, CDR2 YYREEE (reference sequence). Trimming took off 4 bases at V and 7 bases at J, with 17 bases between the two ends. This chain's CDR3 is CASSHMGTSGGYTF. The CDR3 coding sequence is TGTGCCAGCAGCCACATGGGGACCTCAGGTGGCTACACCTTC.

V usage is TRBV7-3 and J usage is TRBJ1-4; no definite D call. The V end was cut by 4 bases, the J end by 6 bases, with 21 bases between. The germline V gene encodes CDR1 SGHTA and CDR2 FQGTGA. The CDR3 is 17 residues long. The DNA of the CDR3 is TGTGCCAGCAGCTCCTATCACATGAGGGAGTTACATGAAAAACTGTTTTTT. It yields the protein CASSSYHMRELHEKLFF.

This clone was observed once. This chain uses TRBV7-3 with TRBJ1-6, with D hard to call. Deletions cut 1 base from V and 7 bases from J, with 8 bases between. The CDR3 has 14 amino acids. Germline V gives CDR1 SGHTA, CDR2 FQGTGA. The CDR3 region has the DNA TGTGCCAGCAGCTTAAGACGGGAAAATTCACCCCTCCACTTT. It codes for CASSLRRENSPLHF.

The V gene is TRBV7-3, the J gene TRBJ2-3; D unclear. CDR3 length equals 13 residues. V was pared by 5 bases and J by 5 bases, with 11 bases between. Germline V CDR1 and CDR2: SGHTA, FQGTGA. CDR3 region: CASSRRMGDTQYF. The CDR3 DNA sequence: TGTGCCAGCAGCCGTAGGATGGGAGATACGCAGTATTTT.

V is TRBV28 and J is TRBJ1-4; tentatively, D is TRBD1 (6 bases). V dropped 8 bases and J dropped 8 bases, with 21 bases sitting between them. The germline V gene has CDR1 MDHEN and CDR2 SYDVKM. There are 15 residues in the CDR3. CDR3: CASRGGSRADEKLFF. In DNA form, the CDR3 reads TGTGCCAGCCGAGGGGGAAGCCGGGCCGACGAAAAACTGTTTTTT.

The V gene is TRBV5-5, the J gene TRBJ1-6, with D hard to call. Trimming cost V 0 bases and J 7 bases, with 11 bases left between them. CDR1 is SGHKS, CDR2 YYEKEE, per germline (reference sequence). The CDR3 loop spans 15 amino acids. CDR3 residues: CASSLVPGENSPLHF. DNA for the CDR3: TGTGCCAGCAGCTTGGTTCCGGGTGAAAATTCACCCCTCCACTTT.

The genes are TRBV29-1 and TRBJ2-2; the D gene is possibly TRBD2 (6 bases). This CDR3 is built from 12 residues. V was shortened by 7 bases and J by 1 base, with 7 bases between the two germline ends. The germline V gene has CDR1 SQVTM and CDR2 ANQGSEA. The DNA for the CDR3 is TGCAGCGCCGGGGGGAACACCGGGGAGCTGTTTTTT. Translated: CSAGGNTGELFF.

This chain joins TRBV19 and TRBJ2-3; D call uncertain. The V end lost 6 bases, the J end lost 5 bases, and 12 bases lay between the germline ends. The CDR3 length is 13 residues. The V gene's germline CDR1 is LNHDA and CDR2 SQIVND (reference sequence). CDR3 loop: CASSAPQEDTQYF. The CDR3, as DNA: TGTGCCAGTAGCGCCCCCCAGGAAGATACGCAGTATTTT.

This chain connects TRBV7-3 to TRBJ2-2, with D uncertain. The CDR3 consists of 11 residues. Germline CDR1 is SGHTA and CDR2 is FQGTGA. The V gene lost 6 bases and the J gene lost 7 bases, with 6 bases spanning the gap. The CDR3 DNA is TGTGCCAGCAGGGATGGCGGGGAGCTGTTTTTT. This encodes CASRDGGELFF.

V and J are TRBV5-1 and TRBJ2-3, with D perhaps matching TRBD2 (6 bases). This CDR3 contains 12 residues. Germline CDR1 is SGHRS and CDR2 is YFSETQ. V shed 5 bases and J shed 6 bases, with 10 bases lying between them. The CDR3 region is CASSWDFDTQYF. The DNA for the CDR3 is TGCGCCAGCAGTTGGGACTTTGATACGCAGTATTTT.

The chain employs TRBV29-1 and TRBJ1-1; D call uncertain. V was clipped by 6 bases and J by 1 base, with 9 bases between them. The CDR3 totals 12 residues. Germline V gives CDR1 SQVTM, CDR2 ANQGSEA. This CDR3 reads CSVDQRNTEAFF. The CDR3 coding sequence is TGCAGCGTCGATCAGCGGAACACTGAAGCTTTCTTT.

The genes are TRBV5-1 and TRBJ1-3; 7 bases fit TRBD1. The length of the CDR3 is 15 residues. J was trimmed by 4 bases and V by 4 bases; bases with no gene match: 8. Germline V CDR1 and CDR2: SGHRS, YFSETQ. The CDR3, as DNA: TGCGCCAGCAGCGCCCGGGACAGTGCCGGAAACACCATATATTTT. Translation gives CASSARDSAGNTIYF.

This sequence joins TRBV9 and TRBJ1-2; 7 positions agree with TRBD1. Germline V gene lookup returns CDR1 SGDLS and CDR2 YYNGEE. The CDR3 extends over 17 amino acids. After removal of 4 bases from V and 1 base from J, the junction contained 13 bases not matched to a gene. The CDR3 spells CASSPRGTESFNYGYTF. CDR3 bases: TGTGCCAGCAGCCCCAGGGGGACGGAATCGTTTAACTATGGCTACACCTTC.

J is TRBJ2-2 and V is TRBV5-5; D is perhaps TRBD2 (5 bases). The CDR3 has 14 residues. The germline V gene has CDR1 SGHKS and CDR2 YYEKEE (reference sequence). V dropped 2 bases and J dropped 3 bases, with 8 bases sitting between them. The CDR3 region has the DNA TGTGCCAGCAGCTTATGGCGGGACACCGGGGAGCTGTTTTTT. Amino acids: CASSLWRDTGELFF.